The 7 T cell receptor beta chains in this list originate from one sample, sequenced in a study of T cells in Graves' hyperthyroidism and ophthalmopathy. Authors of the study amplified TCR beta CDR3 regions from RNA transcripts. The HTBI primer set served for first-round RT-PCR of the TCR CDR3. Each CDR3 protein gets one entry after TCRdb re-called the multiplex PCR reads with MiXCR. The table has around 440,000 distinct CDR3 sequences, 15% to 18% seen once; the top ten hold 7.7%. Sequenced sample: blood. The receptors here all came from a young woman with Graves' hyperthyroidism.

The chain carries TRBV6-2 or TRBV6-3 and TRBJ1-2; 8 nucleotides line up with TRBD1. This CDR3 has 15 amino acids. Per the germline V gene, CDR1 is MNHEY and CDR2 is SVGEGT. V was clipped by 9 bases and J by 4 bases; unmatched bases: 13. This CDR3 is CASSRTGMGIYGYTF. DNA of the CDR3: TGTGCCAGTAGCCGGACAGGGATGGGGATCTATGGCTACACCTTC.

V and J are TRBV3-1 and TRBJ2-3, with 12 nucleotides matching TRBD2. In germline, CDR1 is LGHDT, CDR2 YNNKEL (reference sequence). This CDR3 is built from 16 residues. The J segment lost 6 bases and the V segment lost 4 bases, leaving 8 bases of the junction unmatched. For the CDR3, the DNA is TGTGCCAGCAGCCGAAGACTAGCGGGAGTGGGTGATACGCAGTATTTT. Translated, it gives CASSRRLAGVGDTQYF.

This clonotype was picked up many times. This rearrangement joins TRBV7-9 to TRBJ2-3; D is possibly TRBD2 (7 bases). Germline lookup yields CDR1 SEHNR and CDR2 FQNEAQ (reference sequence). CDR3 length: 14 residues. Trimming took off 5 bases at V and 5 bases at J, with 14 bases between the two ends. CDR3 nucleotide sequence: TGTGCCAGCAGCCCTGGGGGGGCCGTAGATACGCAGTATTTT. It is translated as CASSPGGAVDTQYF.

The chain has TRBV11-2 and TRBJ2-7; TRBD2 matches 9 bases. Germline CDR1 SGHAT, CDR2 FQNNGV. CDR3 length: 15 residues. J was trimmed by 4 bases and V by 1 base; bases with no gene match: 5. This CDR3 is CASSLGAGGGYEQYF. CDR3 in DNA: TGTGCCAGCAGCTTAGGAGCGGGAGGTGGGTACGAGCAGTACTTC.

This clonotype was counted many times. The CDR3 loop is CASSDEGGLYEQYF. CDR3 bases: TGTGCCAGCAGTGATGAGGGGGGCCTGTACGAGCAGTACTTC. The chain carries TRBV2 and TRBJ2-7; D tentatively reads TRBD1 or TRBD2 (6 bases each). The germline V gene encodes CDR1 SNHLY and CDR2 FYNNEI. V lost 3 bases and J 4 bases, leaving 13 bases between the germline ends. The CDR3 runs 14 residues.

The V and J genes are TRBV2 and TRBJ2-3, with 13 nucleotides matching TRBD2. Per germline, CDR1 SNHLY and CDR2 FYNNEI. The CDR3 is made up of 16 amino acids. V dropped 5 bases and J dropped 4; count of bases not matched to a gene: 6. The CDR3 loop reads CASSPWTSGSADTQYF. CDR3 sequence (DNA): TGTGCCAGCAGTCCCTGGACTAGCGGGAGTGCAGATACGCAGTATTTT.

This clonotype appeared many times. The chain carries TRBV20-1 and TRBJ2-3, with unresolved D. The V gene's germline CDR1 is DFQATT and CDR2 SNEGSKA (reference sequence). The length of the CDR3 is 10 residues. Trimming shortened V by 2 bases and J by 3 bases, and 0 bases separated the two germline ends. CDR3 loop: CSARTDTQYF. The CDR3 nucleotides read TGCAGTGCTAGAACAGATACGCAGTATTTT.